The entry below gives a single T cell receptor beta chain sequence along with its context. There is no known antigen for this receptor. The record has no base qualities; no much larger clone is one base away. This sample is drawn from a study of blood T cell repertoires in COVID-19 (dated by TCRdb to 2020 to 2022). At the level of the whole study: Samples covering the acute and convalescent phases of COVID-19 were provided by collaborators in the United States, Italy and Spain. A de-identified subject ID, COVID-19 status, age in years and sex were almost always included in the sample metadata. Where HLA class I and class II types were available, the types were taken from metadata supplied by the sample provider, not from assay-based typing. Subjects who had been exposed to COVID-19, were actively infected with it, or had recovered from it provided the deeply sampled blood TCRbeta repertoires that made up the dataset. The samples were drawn from two sources: the first 160 participants of the ongoing ImmuneRACE study, and 1,200 or so subjects contributed by 6 global collaborators. A freely available public database, intended as a resource for researchers studying the immune response to SARS-CoV-2, is where the repertoires were released. The prospective study material was composed of cDNA or gDNA derived from T cells, B-cell-depleted T cells, or PBMCs.

The full study reports these points: The amount of clinical and demographic metadata varied by source and participant and was provided uncurated.

In the prospective study, participants were about 18 to 100 years old, resided in about two dozen geographic areas of the United States, and were enrolled through a virtual design. In the prospective study, participants were assigned to cohorts based on the clinical history participants reported in a screening survey and a study questionnaire. ImmuneRACE Cohort 3 recovered participants were defined by two consecutive negative NP/OP PCR tests, healthcare professional clearance, or symptom resolution. Mobile phlebotomists in the prospective study collected whole blood, serum and a nasopharyngeal or oropharyngeal swab from every participant. Participants in the prospective study had the option to provide additional blood draws and questionnaires over an approximately 2-month period. Blood samples from the prospective study were shipped frozen or at room temperature prior to DNA extraction. The junction shows trimming of 4 bases on V and 3 bases on J, and the gene matches do not reach 2 bases of it. CDR1 SGHTA and CDR2 FQGNSA are derived from the germline V gene. There are 14 amino acids in the CDR3, from cysteine to phenylalanine inclusive. This entry keeps only the CDR3 DNA: 42 bases, framed from base 1.

TCRbeta CDR3 regions were amplified from genomic DNA by means of the immunoSEQ Assay, a bias-controlled multiplex PCR. For the original study's pipeline: Within the assay, amplification of reference gene primers was used to estimate how many nucleated cells each sample contained. Sequence reads were collapsed and filtered to measure the absolute abundance of every unique TCRbeta CDR3 rearrangement. For each sample, productive Simpson clonality was calculated as the square root of Simpson's diversity index across productive rearrangements. TCRdb holds this immuneACCESS table with in-frame rearrangements only. Some clones are missing; in checked studies, unresolved V genes explain under half, and the rest has no known cause. That table is the source of V, J and clone size, and D and trimming were worked out from the DNA. Within this sample are roughly 250,000 clones, with around 89% of them counted one time only. 2.5% to 3.5% of the sample rests with the top ten.

The clonotype originates from a woman between 45 and 60 years old who had recovered from COVID-19. Sequencing was carried out using PBMCs or T cells enriched from blood (not recorded which). This sequence uses TRBV7-2 and TRBJ2-5; the central 10 bases match TRBD2. In nucleotides, the sequence is TGTGCCAGCAGCTCTACTAGCGGGAAAGAGACCCAGTACTTC. Its coded protein is CASSSTSGKETQYF.